This is a list of T cell receptor beta chains from one sample in a study of control samples from healthy donors and cancer patients. Sequencing used immunoSEQ multiplex PCR; TCRdb keeps in-frame clones, though not all of them. The sample records about 74,000 clones, around nine tenths being singletons. Specimen: blood. The receptors were gathered from a woman in her fifties or sixties in good health. The CDR3 runs from the conserved cysteine through the conserved F or W. Each record gives: V gene, CDR3 protein.

TRBV6-5 | CASSFNDRAAGYTF
TRBV9 | CASSVGGGSDEQFF
TRBV18 | CASSPQLGQETQYF
TRBV5-1 | CASSLPSDEQFF
TRBV9 | CASSPTWTAMNTEAFF
TRBV7-8 | CASEGNTEAFF
TRBV7-9 | CASSLLSSTQYF
TRBV3-1/TRBV3-2 | CASSLGLAGLGDTQYF
TRBV18 | CASSPGSGASGEQYF
TRBV9 | CASSLTGTDNQPQHF
TRBV7-9 | CASSHSTSGLTDTQYF
TRBV6-5 | CASKSLQGGFGYTF
TRBV18 | CASSPMGGSNTEAFF
TRBV12-3/TRBV12-4 | CASRRGEYTEAFF
TRBV19 | CASTLGGGYTGELFF
TRBV9 | CASSIQGIDEQFF
TRBV7-9 | CASGRDRVPYEQYF
TRBV5-1 | CASSGPPGDTEAFF
TRBV5-6 | CASSFSNNPGGYTF
TRBV5-6 | CASSPLTLAGSSNEQFF
TRBV11-2 | CASSLSGTGELFF
TRBV18 | CASSDQENTEAFF
TRBV9 | CASSDRLADTQYF
TRBV6-6 | CASLEDSFTGELFF
TRBV7-9 | CASSLVSGKGYTF
TRBV9 | CASSVAAYTSTDTQYF
TRBV2 | CASLENLTGELFF
TRBV6-5 | CASRGLASIEQFF
TRBV11-3 | CASSLGVGKAFF
TRBV2 | CASSERGTKGNNEQFF
TRBV5-1 | CASSLELARDTEAFF
TRBV29-1 | CSVDRGNGYTF
TRBV19 | CASKDRSGANVLTF
TRBV5-6 | CASSSTGGTEAFF
TRBV3-1/TRBV3-2 | CASSQGEGRVYGYTF
TRBV16 | CASSQSSGEVYF